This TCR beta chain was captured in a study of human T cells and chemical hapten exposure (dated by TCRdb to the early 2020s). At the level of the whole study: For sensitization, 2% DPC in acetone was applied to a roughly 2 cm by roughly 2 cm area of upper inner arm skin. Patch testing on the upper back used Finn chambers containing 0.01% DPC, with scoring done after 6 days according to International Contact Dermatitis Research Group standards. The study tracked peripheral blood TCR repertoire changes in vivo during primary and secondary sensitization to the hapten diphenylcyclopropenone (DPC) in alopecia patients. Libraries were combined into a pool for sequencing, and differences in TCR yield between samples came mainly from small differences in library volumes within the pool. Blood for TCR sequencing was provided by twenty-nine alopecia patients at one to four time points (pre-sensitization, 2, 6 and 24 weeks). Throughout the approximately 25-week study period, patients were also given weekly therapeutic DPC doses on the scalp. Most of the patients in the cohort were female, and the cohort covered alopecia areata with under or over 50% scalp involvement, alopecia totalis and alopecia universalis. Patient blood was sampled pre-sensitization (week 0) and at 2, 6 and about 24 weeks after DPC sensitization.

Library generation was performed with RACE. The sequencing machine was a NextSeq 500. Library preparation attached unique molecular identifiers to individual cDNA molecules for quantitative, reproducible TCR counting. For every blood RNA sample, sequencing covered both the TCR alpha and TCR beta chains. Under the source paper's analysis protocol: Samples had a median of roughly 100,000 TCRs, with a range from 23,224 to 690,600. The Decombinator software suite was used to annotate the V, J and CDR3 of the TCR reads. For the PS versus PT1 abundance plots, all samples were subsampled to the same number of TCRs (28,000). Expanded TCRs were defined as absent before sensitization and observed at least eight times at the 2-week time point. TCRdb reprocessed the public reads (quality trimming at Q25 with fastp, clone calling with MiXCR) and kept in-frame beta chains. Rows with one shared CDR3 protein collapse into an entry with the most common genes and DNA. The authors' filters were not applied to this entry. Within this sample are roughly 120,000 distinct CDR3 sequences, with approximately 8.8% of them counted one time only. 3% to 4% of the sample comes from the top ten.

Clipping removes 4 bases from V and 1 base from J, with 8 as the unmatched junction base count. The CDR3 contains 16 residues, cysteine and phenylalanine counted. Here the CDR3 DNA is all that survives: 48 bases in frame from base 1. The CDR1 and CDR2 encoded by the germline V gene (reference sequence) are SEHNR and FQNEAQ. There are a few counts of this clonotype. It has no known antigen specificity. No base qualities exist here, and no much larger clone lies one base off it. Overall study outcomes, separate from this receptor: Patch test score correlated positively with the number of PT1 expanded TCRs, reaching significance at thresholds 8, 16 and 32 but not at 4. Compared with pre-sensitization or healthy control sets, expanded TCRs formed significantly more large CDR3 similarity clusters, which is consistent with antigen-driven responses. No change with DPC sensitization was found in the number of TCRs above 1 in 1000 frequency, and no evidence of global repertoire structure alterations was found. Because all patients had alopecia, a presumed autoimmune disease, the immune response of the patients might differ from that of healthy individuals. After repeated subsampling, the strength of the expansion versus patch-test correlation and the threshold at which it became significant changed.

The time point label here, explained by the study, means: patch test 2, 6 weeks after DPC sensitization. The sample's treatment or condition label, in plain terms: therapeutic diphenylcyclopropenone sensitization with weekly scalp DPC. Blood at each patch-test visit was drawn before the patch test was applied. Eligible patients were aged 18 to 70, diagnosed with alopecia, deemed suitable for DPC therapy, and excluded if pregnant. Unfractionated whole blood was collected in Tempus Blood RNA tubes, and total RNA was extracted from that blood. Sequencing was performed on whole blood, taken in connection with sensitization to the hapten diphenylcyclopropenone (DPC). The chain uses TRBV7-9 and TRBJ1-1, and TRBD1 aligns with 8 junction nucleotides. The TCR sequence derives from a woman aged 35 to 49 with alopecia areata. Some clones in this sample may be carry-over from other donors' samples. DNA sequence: TGTGCCAGCAGCTCCAGTCCCGGGACAGGGAACACTGAAGCTTTCTTT. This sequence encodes CASSSSPGTGNTEAFF.